A selection of T cell receptor beta chains follows, all from one sample in a study of neurological immune-mediated disorders. In TCRdb, the 5' RACE reads were re-called with MiXCR into one record per CDR3 protein. The data contain roughly 45,000 distinct CDR3 sequences, 13% of them singletons. Sequenced: PBMCs. These receptors were collected from a young man in good health. Each CDR3 is given with its conserved first and last residue. A D gene is named only where the DNA matches it firmly. Expanded clones get a size class; other rows say once, few or many, or leave the size out.

V gene	clone size	D gene	J gene	CDR3 DNA	CDR3 protein
TRBV4-1	many	NA	TRBJ1-5	TGCGCCAGCAGCCAAGAGGGTCTCGGGGGTCAGCCCCAGCATTTT	CASSQEGLGGQPQHF
TRBV28	many	NA	TRBJ2-7	TGTGCCAGCAGTCCCCCCGGAATAGCGGCCCTCCCTAGGGCCGAGCAGTACTTC	CASSPPGIAALPRAEQYF
TRBV12-3/TRBV12-4	many	NA	TRBJ2-2	TGTGCCAGCAGTTTGAACCGGTTTAACACCGGGGAGCTGTTTTTT	CASSLNRFNTGELFF
TRBV7-9	many	NA	TRBJ2-1	TGTGCCAGCAGCCGGGACCCCGGGCGCGAGAATGAGCAGTTCTTC	CASSRDPGRENEQFF
TRBV9	many	NA	TRBJ2-3	TGTGCCAGCAGCTCCGGGGTTCCAGATACGCAGTATTTT	CASSSGVPDTQYF
TRBV12-3/TRBV12-4	many	TRBD1	TRBJ2-7	TGTGCCAGCAGCCCTACAGGGGGCGCCTACGAGCAGTACTTC	CASSPTGGAYEQYF
TRBV14	NA	NA	TRBJ2-3	TGTGCCAGCAGCCAAGACAGACGTTTGGATACGCAGTATTTT	CASSQDRRLDTQYF
TRBV5-1	many	TRBD1	TRBJ2-7	TGCGCCAGCAGCCTGGGACAGCTCCGGGACGAGCAGTACTTC	CASSLGQLRDEQYF
TRBV29-1	few	NA	TRBJ1-3	TGCAGCGTTGAAGGGGGCACAGGAAACACCATATATTTT	CSVEGGTGNTIYF
TRBV7-3	many	NA	TRBJ2-2	TGTGCCAGCAAGGAGGGGGGCGGGGGTAACGGAGAGGAGAACACCGGGGAGCTGTTTTTT	CASKEGGGGNGEENTGELFF
TRBV7-9	few	TRBD1	TRBJ2-7	TGTGCCAGCAGCCGGGACAGGAGATACGAGCAGTACTTC	CASSRDRRYEQYF
TRBV7-3	many	TRBD2	TRBJ2-5	TGTGCCAGCAGCTTAGGGGGACTAGCAGAGACCCAGTACTTC	CASSLGGLAETQYF
TRBV20-1	many	NA	TRBJ2-2	TGCAGTGCTAGAAAGCCCACCGGGGAGCTGTTTTTT	CSARKPTGELFF
TRBV10-3	many	NA	TRBJ2-1	TGTGCCATCAGTGTTAATGTAGCAGGGGCTATAGGGCAGTTCTTC	CAISVNVAGAIGQFF
TRBV20-1	many	NA	TRBJ2-7	TGCAGTGCGAGGTGGGAGTTAGACGAGCAGTACTTC	CSARWELDEQYF
TRBV20-1	many	TRBD1	TRBJ2-1	TGCAGTGCTAGAGACCGACAGGGGGCTGGGAATGAGCAGTTCTTC	CSARDRQGAGNEQFF
TRBV12-3/TRBV12-4	many	TRBD1	TRBJ1-5	TGTGCCAGCAGTGCCGGGCCACAGGGGACCTATCAGCCCCAGCATTTT	CASSAGPQGTYQPQHF
TRBV5-5	many	TRBD2	TRBJ2-1	TGTGCCAGCAGCGCCTCCCCACTAGCGGGGTACAATGAGCAGTTCTTC	CASSASPLAGYNEQFF
TRBV12-3/TRBV12-4	many	NA	TRBJ2-5	TGTGCCAGCAGTCCGCTGACAGGACTGCAAGAGACCCAGTACTTC	CASSPLTGLQETQYF
TRBV5-1	NA	NA	TRBJ1-1	TGCGCCAGCAGCTTGGGGACGGTGAACACTGAAGCTTTCTTT	CASSLGTVNTEAFF
TRBV7-3	many	NA	TRBJ2-1	TGTGCCAGCAGCCATTACAGGGGAGGGGACAATGAGCAGTTCTTC	CASSHYRGGDNEQFF
TRBV27	many	NA	TRBJ2-7	TGTGCCAGCAGACCGGGTCACCTAACCTACGAGCAGTACTTC	CASRPGHLTYEQYF
TRBV7-2	NA	NA	TRBJ2-7	TGTGCCAGCAGCCCCCAGTCAGCACAGGGACTGATTCACGAGCAGTACTTC	CASSPQSAQGLIHEQYF
TRBV24-1	many	TRBD1	TRBJ2-1	TGTGCCACCAGTGCGGGGGACAGGGGGAGCTCCTACAATGAGCAGTTCTTC	CATSAGDRGSSYNEQFF
TRBV7-2	many	TRBD2	TRBJ2-3	TGTGCCAGCAGCTTAGCGTCTCTCTTTGCGGGAGGGCCGACAGATACGCAGTATTTT	CASSLASLFAGGPTDTQYF
TRBV29-1	few	TRBD1	TRBJ2-7	TGCAGCGTAGACGGACAGGGGACCTACGAGCAGTACTTC	CSVDGQGTYEQYF
TRBV7-2	many	TRBD2	TRBJ2-3	TGTGCCAGCAGTTGGACTAGCGGGGGGGGGGCAGATACGCAGTATTTT	CASSWTSGGGADTQYF